The clone carrying this T cell receptor (beta chain) was detected a few times. The data stem from a study of T cells after yellow fever vaccination. Germline assignment: CDR1 SGHVS and CDR2 FQNEAQ. Trimming cost V 5 bases and J 3 bases, with 14 bases left between them. The CDR3 is made up of 15 amino acids. TCRdb redid the calling of the 5' RACE reads with MiXCR, one entry per CDR3 protein. The sample contains about 580,000 distinct CDR3 sequences, approximately 16% of which appear only once. This clonotype was obtained from a young man who received the YFV17D yellow fever vaccine. The sample here was PBMCs, taken more than 4 days after the first yellow fever vaccination. This chain joins TRBV7-8 and TRBJ2-1, with TRBD1 as a possible D gene (6 bases). DNA of the CDR3: TGTGCCAGCAGCCAAACCGGGACACTCTACAATGAGCAGTTCTTC. It encodes CASSQTGTLYNEQFF.